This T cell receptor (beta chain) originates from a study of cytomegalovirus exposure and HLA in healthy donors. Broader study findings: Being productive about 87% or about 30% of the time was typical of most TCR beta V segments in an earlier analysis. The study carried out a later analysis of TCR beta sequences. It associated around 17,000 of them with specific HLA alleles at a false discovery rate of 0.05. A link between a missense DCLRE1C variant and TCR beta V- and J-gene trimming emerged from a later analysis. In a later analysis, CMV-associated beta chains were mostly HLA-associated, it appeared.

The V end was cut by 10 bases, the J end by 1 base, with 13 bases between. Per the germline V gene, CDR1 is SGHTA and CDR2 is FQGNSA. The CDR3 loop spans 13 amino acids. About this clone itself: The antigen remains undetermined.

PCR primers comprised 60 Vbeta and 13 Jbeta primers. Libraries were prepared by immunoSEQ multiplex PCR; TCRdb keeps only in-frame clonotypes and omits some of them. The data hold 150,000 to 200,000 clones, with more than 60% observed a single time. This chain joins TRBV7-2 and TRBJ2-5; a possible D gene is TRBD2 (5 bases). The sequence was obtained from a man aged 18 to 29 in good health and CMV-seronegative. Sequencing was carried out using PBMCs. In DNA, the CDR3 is TGTGCCACCTCGGGCGGGCCCCAAGAGACCCAGTACTTC. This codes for CATSGGPQETQYF.